The 24 T cell receptor beta chains below come from one sample, sequenced in a study of blood T cell repertoires in COVID-19. Sequenced by immunoSEQ multiplex PCR; TCRdb stores in-frame clones only, minus some. The sample lists some 170,000 clones, approximately 82% occurring once. Sequenced input: PBMCs or T cells enriched from blood (not recorded which). All receptors derive from a middle-aged man who had recovered from COVID-19.

This clone was found once. The chain has TRBV5-1 and TRBJ2-3; 10 bases align to TRBD2. CDR1 and CDR2 from the germline V gene are SGHRS and YFSETQ. The CDR3 contains 13 residues. V lost 4 bases, J lost 6 bases, and 2 bases stayed unmatched. In nucleotides, the CDR3 is TGCGCCAGCAGCCTAGCGGGGGAGGATACGCAGTATTTT. It yields the protein CASSLAGEDTQYF.

The chain recombines TRBV7-9 with TRBJ2-7; 9 bases are shared with TRBD1. Germline V gene lookup returns CDR1 SEHNR and CDR2 FQNEAQ (reference sequence). The CDR3 length is 16 residues. The V gene end was trimmed by 5 bases and the J gene end by 2 bases; junction bases not matched to a gene: 10. CDR3 region: CASSTAGTGKTYEQYF. The CDR3 region has the DNA TGTGCCAGCAGCACGGCCGGGACAGGGAAAACCTACGAGCAGTACTTC.

This sequence joins TRBV29-1 and TRBJ1-1, with a possible D match to TRBD1 (5 bases). Germline V gene sequence: CDR1 SQVTM, CDR2 ANQGSEA. Between the trimmed V and J ends, which lost 8 bases and 11 bases, there was a span of 18 bases. The CDR3 spans 11 residues. The CDR3 nucleotides are TGCAGCACGAGGGAGGGGCTAGGGGCTTTCTTT. Its translation: CSTREGLGAFF.

V gene TRBV6-5 combines with J gene TRBJ1-1, with no clear D. The CDR3 runs to 13 residues. V was trimmed by 7 bases and J by 6 bases, leaving 15 bases between them. Germline V gene lookup returns CDR1 MNHEY and CDR2 SVGAGI. This CDR3 reads CASTPGFGAEAFF. The CDR3 nucleotides are TGTGCCAGCACCCCCGGTTTCGGAGCTGAAGCTTTCTTT.

The V call is TRBV7-8, the J call TRBJ1-2; D might be TRBD1 (5 bases). V dropped 5 bases and J dropped 3 bases, with 7 bases sitting between them. The CDR3 consists of 12 residues. Germline V gene lookup returns CDR1 SGHVS and CDR2 FQNEAQ. The CDR3 DNA is TGTGCCAGCAGCGACAGAGACTATGGCTACACCTTC. The encoded protein is CASSDRDYGYTF.

This clone came up once. DNA for the CDR3: TGTGCCAGCAGCCAAGTGATGCGCTCTGGAAACACCATATATTTT. Protein product: CASSQVMRSGNTIYF. This chain joins TRBV3-1 (or the pseudogene TRBV3-2) and TRBJ1-3, with D unclear. Trimming took off 1 base at V and 0 bases at J, with 7 bases between the two ends. CDR3 length: 15 residues. Germline loops: CDR1 LGHDT, CDR2 YNNKEL (reference sequence).

This clone has just one count. The chain combines TRBV6-5 with TRBJ2-7; 10 bases align to TRBD2. This CDR3 has 13 residues. Losses at the gene ends were 8 bases for V and 3 bases for J; bases not matched to a gene: 4. The V gene's germline CDR1 is MNHEY and CDR2 SVGAGI. The CDR3 protein is CASQLAGFYEQYF. CDR3 sequence (DNA): TGTGCCAGCCAACTAGCGGGGTTCTACGAGCAGTACTTC.

The rearrangement joins TRBV6-2 or TRBV6-3 to TRBJ2-1; D remains unclear. The ends were cut back, 2 bases at V and 5 bases at J, with 7 bases in the middle. CDR1 and CDR2 (germline): MNHEY, SVGEGT. The CDR3 extends over 13 amino acids. The CDR3 region is CASSYLWHNEQFF. The DNA of the CDR3 is TGTGCCAGCAGTTACCTTTGGCACAATGAGCAGTTCTTC.

The chain couples TRBV3-1 (or the pseudogene TRBV3-2) to TRBJ2-1; D perhaps matches TRBD2 (5 bases). Germline V gene data show CDR1 as LGHDT and CDR2 as YNNKEL (reference sequence). The CDR3 runs to 15 residues. Trimming cost V 5 bases and J 6 bases, with 17 bases left between them. DNA for the CDR3: TGTGCCAGCAGCAGTAACTACCTAGCTGCCAATGAGCAGTTCTTC. Protein product: CASSSNYLAANEQFF.

The V and J genes are TRBV3-1 (or the pseudogene TRBV3-2) and TRBJ1-4; D may be TRBD1 (5 bases). With 1 base removed from V and 7 bases from J, the gap between germline ends came to 16 bases. CDR1 and CDR2 from the germline V gene are LGHDT and YNNKEL (reference sequence). This CDR3 has 16 residues. The CDR3 DNA reads as TGTGCCAGCAGCCAAGTCCCCGGGGGGAGCGGTGAAAAACTGTTTTTT. Amino acid sequence: CASSQVPGGSGEKLFF.

The genes are TRBV19 and TRBJ1-2; 8 bases line up with TRBD1. V shed 4 bases and J 4 bases; nucleotides not matched to a gene: 8. Germline-derived CDR1 and CDR2 are LNHDA and SQIVND (reference sequence). The CDR3 runs to 15 residues. The CDR3 DNA sequence: TGTGCCAGTAGTAAATTAACAGGGGGAGCCTATGGCTACACCTTC. Protein: CASSKLTGGAYGYTF.

V gene TRBV12-3 or TRBV12-4 combines with J gene TRBJ1-2, with TRBD1 matching over 8 bases. V was clipped by 6 bases and J by 5 bases; unmatched bases: 5. CDR3 length equals 13 residues. The CDR3 protein is CASSAGQGYGYTF. The DNA of the CDR3 is TGTGCCAGCAGCGCAGGACAGGGATATGGCTACACCTTC.

The J gene is TRBJ1-1, the V gene TRBV18, with D possibly matching TRBD1 (5 bases). The V and J ends lost 4 bases and 6 bases respectively, with 12 bases between them. CDR3 length: 13 residues. The germline CDR1 and CDR2 sequences are KGHSH and LQKENI. The CDR3: CASSQEGRAEAFF. The DNA for the CDR3 is TGTGCCAGCTCACAGGAAGGCAGGGCTGAAGCTTTCTTT.

CDR3 amino acids: CASSLVGLAGGYNEQFF. Here the CDR3 DNA reads TGTGCCAGCAGCTTAGTAGGGCTAGCGGGGGGCTACAATGAGCAGTTCTTC. The V gene is TRBV7-2, the J gene TRBJ2-1, with TRBD2 matching 11 bases. J was trimmed by 3 bases and V by 1 base; bases with no gene match: 5. Germline loops: CDR1 SGHTA, CDR2 FQGNSA. The CDR3 is 17 residues long.

The chain joins TRBV3-1 (or the pseudogene TRBV3-2) to TRBJ1-2; TRBD1 aligns across 8 bases. Germline trimming cut 7 bases from V and 2 bases from J; bases unmatched to any gene: 9. The CDR3 length is 15 residues. The germline V gene has CDR1 LGHDT and CDR2 YNNKEL (reference sequence). CDR3 bases: TGTGCCAGCACCTCTATCGGACAGGGCAACTATGGCTACACCTTC. It is translated as CASTSIGQGNYGYTF.

This sequence joins TRBV12-3 or TRBV12-4 and TRBJ1-5; D is ambiguous. This CDR3 has 12 amino acids. V was trimmed by 6 bases and J by 5 bases, leaving 8 bases between them. The CDR3 sequence is CASSLIDQPQHF. The CDR3 DNA reads as TGTGCCAGCAGCCTTATTGATCAGCCCCAGCATTTT.

The chain combines TRBV6-5 with TRBJ2-5; 11 bases map to TRBD2. Germline values: CDR1 MNHEY, CDR2 SVGAGI. V lost 4 bases and J lost 3; bases outside the gene matches: 4. There are 15 residues in the CDR3. CDR3 loop: CASSSASGGKETQYF. DNA for the CDR3: TGTGCCAGCAGTTCGGCTAGCGGGGGGAAAGAGACCCAGTACTTC.

The chain employs TRBV6-5 and TRBJ1-4; possibly TRBD1 for D (5 bases). The V gene lost 8 bases and the J gene lost 11 bases, with 24 bases spanning the gap. Germline assignment: CDR1 MNHEY and CDR2 SVGAGI. The CDR3 sequence is 15 residues long. The CDR3 DNA reads as TGTGCCAGCTCCCCCAGCGGGGGTAGTGGGCCGAAACTGTTTTTT. Translation: CASSPSGGSGPKLFF.

J is TRBJ2-3 and V is TRBV19; D possibly corresponds to TRBD2 (6 bases). V was cut by 5 bases and J by 1 base, with 10 bases left in between. The CDR3 length is 14 residues. Germline values: CDR1 LNHDA, CDR2 SQIVND (reference sequence). The CDR3 here is CASSPQRGTDTQYF. The CDR3 DNA reads as TGTGCCAGTAGTCCCCAGCGGGGCACAGATACGCAGTATTTT.

The V and J genes are TRBV5-1 and TRBJ2-1; possibly TRBD1 for D (5 bases). The CDR3 is 15 residues long. The germline CDR1 and CDR2 sequences are SGHRS and YFSETQ. The V end lost 0 bases, the J end lost 7 bases, and 14 bases lay between the germline ends. The CDR3 loop is CASSLGQPVNNEQFF. The CDR3 DNA reads TGCGCCAGCAGCTTGGGACAGCCCGTAAATAATGAGCAGTTCTTC.

CDR3 nucleotide sequence: TGTGCCACCAGCAGAGACCTAGCGGGGAACTACGAGCAGTACTTC. Amino acids: CATSRDLAGNYEQYF. J is TRBJ2-7 and V is TRBV15; 9 bases map to TRBD2. The trim removed 0 bases at V and 3 bases at J, leaving 3 bases unmatched. From germline, CDR1 is LNHNV and CDR2 YYDKDF (reference sequence). This CDR3 contains 15 residues.

DNA of the CDR3: TGTGCCAGCAGTTACTCCGCCGGGGGTCAATACGAGCAGTACTTC. Amino acid sequence: CASSYSAGGQYEQYF. The J gene is TRBJ2-7, the V gene TRBV6-5; D possibly corresponds to TRBD2 (6 bases). V lost 0 bases, J lost 4 bases, and 13 bases lay in between. Germline CDR1 MNHEY, CDR2 SVGAGI. There are 15 residues in the CDR3.

V gene TRBV5-1 combines with J gene TRBJ1-1; D not certain. V lost 2 bases and J 1 base, leaving 9 bases between the germline ends. Germline V gives CDR1 SGHRS, CDR2 YFSETQ. This CDR3 contains 14 residues. The CDR3, as DNA: TGCGCCAGCAGCTTTAGCGGGGAGAACACTGAAGCTTTCTTT. It yields the protein CASSFSGENTEAFF.

The chain combines TRBV4-1 with TRBJ1-3; perhaps TRBD1 as D (6 bases). There are 20 residues in the CDR3. CDR1 MGHRA and CDR2 YSYEKL come from the germline V gene. V shed 1 base and J shed 2 bases, with 24 bases lying between them. In DNA form, the CDR3 reads TGCGCCAGCAGCCAAGTCGTGGGGGCCTCAAGTGGGAGGGCTGGAAACACCATATATTTT. Its translation: CASSQVVGASSGRAGNTIYF.